Reported below is one T cell receptor beta chain. No antigen is known for it. The V end was cut by 4 bases, the J end by 1 base, with 8 bases between. The CDR3 has 13 amino acids. CDR1 and CDR2 from the germline V gene are LGHDT and YNNKEL (reference sequence). The entry originates in a study of post-analysis software for immune sequencing data. Whole-study context: Both relapsing-remitting and secondary progressive multiple sclerosis featured among the disease courses, as did progressive-relapsing multiple sclerosis.

cDNA libraries of TCR beta carried unique molecular identifiers. Out of 1 to 10 million T cells, about 500,000 cDNA molecules were generated. Via MiXCR, TCRdb re-called the PCR reads, giving one row per CDR3 protein. The table includes approximately 570,000 distinct CDR3 sequences, about 40% detected once. The study, taken as a whole, reports: Samples from one preparation batch, clustered by F measure, grouped strongly together. Normalized Chao1 diversity was significantly lower in multiple sclerosis patients than in controls. Controls showed lower frequencies than patients for 4 or 5 TRBV segments, and TRBV5-6, TRBV5-1 and TRBV20-1 were among these.

The chain links TRBV3-1 to TRBJ2-7; D ambiguous. This receptor was identified in a girl aged 5 to 17 with multiple sclerosis. Sequenced: blood. CDR3 residues: CASSPEYSYEQYF. DNA for the CDR3: TGTGCCAGCAGCCCAGAATATTCCTACGAGCAGTACTTC.